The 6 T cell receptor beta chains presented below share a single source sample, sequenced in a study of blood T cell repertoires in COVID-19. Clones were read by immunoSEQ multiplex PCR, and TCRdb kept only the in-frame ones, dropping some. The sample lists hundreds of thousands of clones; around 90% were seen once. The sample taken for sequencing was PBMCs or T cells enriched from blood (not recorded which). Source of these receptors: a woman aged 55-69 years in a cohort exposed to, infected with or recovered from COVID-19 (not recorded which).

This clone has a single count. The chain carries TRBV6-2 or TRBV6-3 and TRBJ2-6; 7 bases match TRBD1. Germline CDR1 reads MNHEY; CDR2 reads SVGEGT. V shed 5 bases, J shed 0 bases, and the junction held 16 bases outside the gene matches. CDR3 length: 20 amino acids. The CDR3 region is CASSRTLRDRLSSGANVLTF. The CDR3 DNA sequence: TGTGCCAGCAGTAGAACCCTCCGGGACAGACTAAGCTCTGGGGCCAACGTCCTGACTTTC.

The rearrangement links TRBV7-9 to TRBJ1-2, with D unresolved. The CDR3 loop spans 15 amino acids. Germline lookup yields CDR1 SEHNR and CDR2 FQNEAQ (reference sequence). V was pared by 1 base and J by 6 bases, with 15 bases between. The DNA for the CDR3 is TGTGCCAGCAGCTTAGGAAGCGGTCCCCCTCATGGCTACACCTTC. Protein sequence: CASSLGSGPPHGYTF. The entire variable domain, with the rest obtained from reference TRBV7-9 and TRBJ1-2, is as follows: DTGVSQNPRHKITKRGQNVTFRCDPISEHNRLYWYRQTLGQGPEFLTYFQNEAQLEKSRLLSDRFSAERPKGSFSTLEIQRTEQGDSAMYLCASSLGSGPPHGYTFGSGTRLTVV.

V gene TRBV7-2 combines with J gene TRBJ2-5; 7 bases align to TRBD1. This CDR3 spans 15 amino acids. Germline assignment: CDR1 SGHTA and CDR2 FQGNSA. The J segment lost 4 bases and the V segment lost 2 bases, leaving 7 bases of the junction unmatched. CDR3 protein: CASSLTQNRGETQYF. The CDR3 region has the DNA TGTGCCAGCAGCTTAACCCAAAACAGGGGAGAGACCCAGTACTTC.

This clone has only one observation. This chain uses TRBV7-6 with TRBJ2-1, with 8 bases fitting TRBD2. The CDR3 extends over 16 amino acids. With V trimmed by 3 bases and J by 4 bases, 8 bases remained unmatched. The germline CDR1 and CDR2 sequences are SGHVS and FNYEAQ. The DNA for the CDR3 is TGTGCCAGCAGCTTGTCGGCCGGGAGGGTATACAATGAGCAGTTCTTC. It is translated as CASSLSAGRVYNEQFF.

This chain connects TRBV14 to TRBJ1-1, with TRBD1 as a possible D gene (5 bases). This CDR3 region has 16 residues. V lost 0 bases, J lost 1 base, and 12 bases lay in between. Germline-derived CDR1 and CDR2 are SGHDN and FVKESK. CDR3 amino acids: CASSQDQGKGNTEAFF. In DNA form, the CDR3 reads TGTGCCAGCAGCCAAGATCAGGGAAAGGGGAACACTGAAGCTTTCTTT. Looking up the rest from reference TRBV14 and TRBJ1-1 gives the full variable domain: EAGVTQFPSHSVIEKGQTVTLRCDPISGHDNLYWYRRVMGKEIKFLLHFVKESKQDESGMPNNRFLAERTGGTYSTLKVQPAELEDSGVYFCASSQDQGKGNTEAFFGQGTRLTVV.

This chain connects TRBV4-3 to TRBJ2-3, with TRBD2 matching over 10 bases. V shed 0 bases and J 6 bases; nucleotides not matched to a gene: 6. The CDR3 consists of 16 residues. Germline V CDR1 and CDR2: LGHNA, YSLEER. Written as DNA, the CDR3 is TGCGCCAGCAGCCAAGATTTAGCGGGAGGTGCCGATACGCAGTATTTT. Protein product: CASSQDLAGGADTQYF.